The 4 T cell receptor beta chains given below trace back to one sample, sequenced in a study of T cell changes during pregnancy in multiple sclerosis. The repertoire was sequenced with immunoSEQ multiplex PCR; TCRdb's copy has only in-frame clones and lacks some. The sample lists about 41,000 clones, 80% to 90% seen once, with under 0.7% in the top ten. The sample in question was CD4+ T cells from peripheral blood mononuclear cells, obtained in the first trimester of pregnancy. The receptors stem from a female donor with multiple sclerosis, enrolled in a pregnancy study.

This clone has just a few counts. The chain joins TRBV5-4 to TRBJ2-1; 15 nucleotides agree with TRBD2. The germline CDR1 and CDR2 sequences are SGHNT and YYREEE (reference sequence). The CDR3 is made up of 18 amino acids. J lost 4 bases, V lost 4 bases, and 9 bases had no gene match. The CDR3 DNA is TGTGCCAGCAGCGGAGGACTAGCGGGAGGGGGAAGGTACAATGAGCAGTTCTTC. The encoded protein is CASSGGLAGGGRYNEQFF.

The CDR3 loop reads CSVDRQGGVGTQYF. DNA for the CDR3: TGCAGCGTTGATCGACAGGGGGGGGTCGGGACCCAGTACTTC. This chain links TRBV29-1 with TRBJ2-5; 9 nucleotides line up with TRBD1. CDR1 and CDR2 (germline): SQVTM, ANQGSEA. The V segment lost 3 bases and the J segment 7 bases; nucleotides outside the gene matches: 9. This CDR3 spans 14 amino acids.

CDR3 bases: TGTGCCAGCAGCTTAGCGAATAGTCTTTCTTCCAGGCACAATGAGCAGTTCTTC. Translating gives CASSLANSLSSRHNEQFF. The rearrangement joins TRBV7-2 to TRBJ2-1, with D unresolved. The germline gives CDR1 SGHTA, CDR2 FQGNSA. The CDR3 is made up of 18 amino acids. The V and J ends lost 0 bases and 5 bases respectively, with 20 bases between them.

This clone was detected once. Here the CDR3 reads CAWGGSGYEQFF. In DNA, the CDR3 is TGTGCCTGGGGGGGGAGTGGCTATGAGCAGTTCTTC. The V call is TRBV30, the J call TRBJ2-1; weak D call: TRBD2 (6 bases). Trimming stripped 5 bases from V and 8 bases from J, with 13 bases between. Germline-derived CDR1 and CDR2 are GTSNPN and SVGIG (reference sequence). CDR3 length equals 12 residues.